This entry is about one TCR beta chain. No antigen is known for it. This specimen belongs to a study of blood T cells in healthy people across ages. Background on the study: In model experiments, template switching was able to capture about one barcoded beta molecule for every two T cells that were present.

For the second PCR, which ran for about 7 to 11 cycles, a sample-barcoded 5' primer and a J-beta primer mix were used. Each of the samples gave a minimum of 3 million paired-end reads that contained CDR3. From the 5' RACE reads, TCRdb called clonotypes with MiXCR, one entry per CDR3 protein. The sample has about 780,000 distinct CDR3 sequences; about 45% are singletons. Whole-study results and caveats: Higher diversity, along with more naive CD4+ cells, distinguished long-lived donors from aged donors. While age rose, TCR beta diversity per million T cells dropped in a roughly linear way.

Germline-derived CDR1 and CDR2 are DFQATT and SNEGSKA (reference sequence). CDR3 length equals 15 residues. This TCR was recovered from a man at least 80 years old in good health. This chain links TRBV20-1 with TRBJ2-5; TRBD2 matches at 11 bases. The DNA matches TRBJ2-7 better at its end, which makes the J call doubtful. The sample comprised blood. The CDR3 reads CSAQSLAGGPYEQYF. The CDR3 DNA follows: TGCAGTGCCCAGAGCTTAGCGGGAGGGCCTTACGAGCAGTACTTC.